This T cell receptor beta chain was recorded in a study of blood T cell repertoires in COVID-19. Study overall: Samples taken during acute and convalescent COVID-19 were collected in the United States, Italy and Spain.

Germline CDR1 and CDR2: MNHEY and SMNVEV (reference sequence). The CDR3 runs to 20 residues. The V segment lost 3 bases and the J segment 7 bases; nucleotides outside the gene matches: 19. In the authors' methods: Reference gene primer amplification yielded estimated nucleated cell counts. TCRdb's table, derived via immunoSEQ multiplex PCR, lists solely in-frame clones and lacks some. For V, J and clone size, that table is used; D and trimming come from the DNA. The table lists fewer than 300,000 clones, roughly 85% of them singletons. Material for sequencing was peripheral blood. V is TRBV27 and J is TRBJ2-7; 15 nucleotides agree with TRBD2. The receptor comes from a human donor in a cohort sampled during active COVID-19. The CDR3 DNA reads as TGTGCCAGCAGTTTTGACACCGGGACTAGCGGGAGGCGTCCCTCAACGGAGCAGTACTTC. This encodes CASSFDTGTSGRRPSTEQYF.